This record looks at one T cell receptor (beta chain) sequence and its context. Its antigen remains unidentified. This sample was included in a study of cytomegalovirus exposure and HLA in healthy donors. Study conclusions and caveats: In an earlier analysis, most TCR beta V segments were productive about 87% or about 30% of the time. Most subjects' HLA-A and HLA-B alleles were reportedly predicted from TCR beta sequences.

The PCR was carried out with 60 Vbeta primers and 13 Jbeta primers. The table came from immunoSEQ multiplex PCR; TCRdb's copy has only in-frame clones and leaves some out. The data contain under 300,000 clones, 80% to 90% of them singletons. Germline CDR1 reads SNHLY; CDR2 reads FYNNEI. CDR3 length: 15 amino acids. Deletions cut 8 bases from V and 4 bases from J, with 20 bases between. This sequence originates from a man in his forties in good health and CMV-seropositive. Sequencing used PBMCs. This chain uses TRBV2 with TRBJ1-2; D remains unclear. CDR3 sequence: CASGEGRPGSYGYTF. CDR3 sequence (DNA): TGTGCCAGCGGGGAGGGTCGACCCGGTAGCTATGGCTACACCTTC.